This T cell receptor beta chain was retrieved from a study of blood T cells in healthy people across ages. Primed by a sample-barcoded 5' primer and a J-beta primer mix, a second PCR proceeded for roughly 6 to 12 cycles. One entry per CDR3 protein, called by TCRdb with MiXCR from the 5' RACE reads. The repertoire includes 1 million to 1.2 million distinct CDR3 sequences, less than 45% of them detected once, and around 13% sits in the top ten. The sample holds a few counts of this clonotype. The CDR3 is 18 residues long. V lost 2 bases, J lost 1 base, and 7 bases stayed unmatched. Looked up from germline, CDR1 is MNHEY and CDR2 is SVGAGI.

The TCR comes from a young man in good health. The sample comprised blood. The chain links TRBV6-5 to TRBJ2-5, with TRBD2 identical over 13 bases. The chain's CDR3 is CASSYATSGGEFQETQYF. The CDR3 DNA sequence: TGTGCCAGCAGTTACGCCACTAGCGGGGGGGAATTCCAAGAGACCCAGTACTTC.